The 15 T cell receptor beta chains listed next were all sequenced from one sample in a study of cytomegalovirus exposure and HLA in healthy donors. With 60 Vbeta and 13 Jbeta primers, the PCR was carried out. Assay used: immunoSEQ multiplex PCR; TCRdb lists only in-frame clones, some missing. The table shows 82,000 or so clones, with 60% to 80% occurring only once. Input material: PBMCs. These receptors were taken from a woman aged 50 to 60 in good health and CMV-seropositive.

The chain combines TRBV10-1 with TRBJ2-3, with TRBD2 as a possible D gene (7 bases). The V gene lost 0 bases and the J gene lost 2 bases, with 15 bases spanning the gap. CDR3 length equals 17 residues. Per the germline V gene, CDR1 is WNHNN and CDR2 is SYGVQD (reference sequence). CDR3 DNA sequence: TGCGCCAGCAGTGAGTCTCGGGGGGCCCCCGTCACAGATACGCAGTATTTT. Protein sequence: CASSESRGAPVTDTQYF.

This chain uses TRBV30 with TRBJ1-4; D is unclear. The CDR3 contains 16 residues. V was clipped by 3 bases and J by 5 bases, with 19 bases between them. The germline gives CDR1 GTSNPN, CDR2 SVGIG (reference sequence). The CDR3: CAWSVQWGGLNEKLFF. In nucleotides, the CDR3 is TGTGCCTGGAGCGTTCAGTGGGGAGGGCTCAATGAAAAACTGTTTTTT.

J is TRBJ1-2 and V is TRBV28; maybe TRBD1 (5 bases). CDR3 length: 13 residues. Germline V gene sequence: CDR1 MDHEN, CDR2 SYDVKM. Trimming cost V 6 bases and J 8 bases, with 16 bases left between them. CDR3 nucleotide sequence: TGTGCCAGCAGCCCGGACACGGTGAGGGGCTACACCTTC. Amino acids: CASSPDTVRGYTF.

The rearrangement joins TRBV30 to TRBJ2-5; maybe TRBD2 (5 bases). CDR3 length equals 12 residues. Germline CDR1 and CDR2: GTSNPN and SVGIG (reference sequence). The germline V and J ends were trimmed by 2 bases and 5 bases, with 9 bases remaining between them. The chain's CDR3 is CAWSLAPETQYF. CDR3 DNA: TGTGCCTGGAGTCTAGCACCCGAGACCCAGTACTTC.

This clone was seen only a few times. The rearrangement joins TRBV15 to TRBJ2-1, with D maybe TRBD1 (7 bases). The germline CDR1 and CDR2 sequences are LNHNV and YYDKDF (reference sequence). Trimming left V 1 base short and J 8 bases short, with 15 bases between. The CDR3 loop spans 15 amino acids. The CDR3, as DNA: TGTGCCACCAGCAGAGCACCAGGGGGGAGCGATGAGCAGTTCTTC. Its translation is CATSRAPGGSDEQFF.

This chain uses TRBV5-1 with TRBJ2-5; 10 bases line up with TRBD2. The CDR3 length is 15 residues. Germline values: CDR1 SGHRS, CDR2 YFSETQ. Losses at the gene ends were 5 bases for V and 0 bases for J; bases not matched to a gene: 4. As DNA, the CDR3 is TGCGCCAGCAGGAGACTAGCGGGCAACCAAGAGACCCAGTACTTC. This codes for CASRRLAGNQETQYF.

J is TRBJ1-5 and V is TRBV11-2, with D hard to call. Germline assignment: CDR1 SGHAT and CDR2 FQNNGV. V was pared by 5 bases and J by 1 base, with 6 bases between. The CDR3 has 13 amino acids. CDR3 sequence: CASSRQSNQPQHF. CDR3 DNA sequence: TGTGCCAGCAGCCGTCAGAGCAATCAGCCCCAGCATTTT.

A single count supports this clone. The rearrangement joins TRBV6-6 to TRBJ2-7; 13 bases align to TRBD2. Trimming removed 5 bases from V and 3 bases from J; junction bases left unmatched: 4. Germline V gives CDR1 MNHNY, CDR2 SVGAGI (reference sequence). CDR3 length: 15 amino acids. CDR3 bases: TGTGCCAGCAGTCCCCGGACTAGCGGGAGCTACGAGCAGTACTTC. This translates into CASSPRTSGSYEQYF.

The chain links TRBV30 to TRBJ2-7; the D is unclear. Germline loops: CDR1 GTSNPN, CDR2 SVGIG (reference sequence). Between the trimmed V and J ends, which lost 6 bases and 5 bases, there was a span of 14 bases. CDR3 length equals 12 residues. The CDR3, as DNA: TGTGCCTGCCCAATGAGAGGAGACGAGCAGTACTTC. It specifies CACPMRGDEQYF.

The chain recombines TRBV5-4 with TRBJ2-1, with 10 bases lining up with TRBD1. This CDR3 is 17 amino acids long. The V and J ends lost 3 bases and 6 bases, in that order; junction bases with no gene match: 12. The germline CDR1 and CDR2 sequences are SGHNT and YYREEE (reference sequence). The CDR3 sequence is CASSSMRGQGTPNEQFF. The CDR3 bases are TGTGCCAGCAGCTCTATGCGGGGACAGGGGACTCCCAATGAGCAGTTCTTC.

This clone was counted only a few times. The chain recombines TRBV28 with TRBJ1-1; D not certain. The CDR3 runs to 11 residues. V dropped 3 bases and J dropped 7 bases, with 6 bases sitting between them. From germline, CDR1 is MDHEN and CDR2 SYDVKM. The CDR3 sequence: CASSLQFEAFF. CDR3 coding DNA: TGTGCCAGCAGTTTGCAGTTTGAAGCTTTCTTT.

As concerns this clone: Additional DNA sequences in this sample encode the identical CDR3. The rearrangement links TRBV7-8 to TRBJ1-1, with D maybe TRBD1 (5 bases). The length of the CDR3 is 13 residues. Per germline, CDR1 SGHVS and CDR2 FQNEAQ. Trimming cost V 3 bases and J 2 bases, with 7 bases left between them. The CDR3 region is CASSFQGNTEAFF. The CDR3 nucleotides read TGTGCCAGCAGCTTCCAGGGTAACACTGAAGCTTTCTTT.

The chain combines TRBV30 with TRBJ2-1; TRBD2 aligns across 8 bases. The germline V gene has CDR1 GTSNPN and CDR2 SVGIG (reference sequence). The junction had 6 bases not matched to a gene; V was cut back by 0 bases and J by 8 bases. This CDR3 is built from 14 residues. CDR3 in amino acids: CAWSVGLASDEQFF. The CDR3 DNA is TGTGCCTGGAGTGTAGGACTAGCAAGCGATGAGCAGTTCTTC.

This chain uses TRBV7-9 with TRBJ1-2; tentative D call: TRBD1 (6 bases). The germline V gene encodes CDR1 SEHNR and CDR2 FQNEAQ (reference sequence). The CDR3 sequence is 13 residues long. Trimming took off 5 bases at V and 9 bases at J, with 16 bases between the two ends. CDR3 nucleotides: TGTGCCAGCAGCCTGGATAAGGGGGATCGCTACACCTTC. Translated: CASSLDKGDRYTF.

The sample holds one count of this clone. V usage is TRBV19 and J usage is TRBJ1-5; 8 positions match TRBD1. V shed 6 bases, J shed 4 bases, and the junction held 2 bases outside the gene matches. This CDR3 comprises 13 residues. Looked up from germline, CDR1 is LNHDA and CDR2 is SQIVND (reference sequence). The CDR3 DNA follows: TGTGCCAGTAGGACAGGGGCAAATCAGCCCCAGCATTTT. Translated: CASRTGANQPQHF. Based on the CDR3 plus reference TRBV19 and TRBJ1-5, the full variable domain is DGGITQSPKYLFRKEGQNVTLSCEQNLNHDAMYWYRQDPGQGLRLIYYSQIVNDFQKGDIAEGYSVSREKKESFPLTVTSAQKNPTAFYLCASRTGANQPQHFGDGTRLSIL.